Sequencing of this T cell receptor beta chain was carried out in a study of shared clonotypes between healthy human individuals. The overall study: The cohort comprised two women and a few men. Their ages spanned 18 to 49 years.

On this clone: As yet, its antigen is unknown.

Assay: immunoSEQ multiplex PCR; the TCRdb copy retains only in-frame clones and omits some. Of 2 million or so clones listed, about 95% were seen once; the top ten hold approximately 1.2%. Naive CD8 populations comprised CD45RO-negative cells positively selected for CCR7, excluding terminally differentiated effector memory CD45RA+ cells. Trimming stripped 0 bases from V and 8 bases from J, with 5 bases between. CDR1 is WSHSY, CDR2 SAAADI, per germline. The CDR3 is made up of 12 amino acids. Study results and limitations: Sampling covered blood only; tissue repertoires likely differ. It was observed that approximately 5% of naive CD4 clonotypes were shared across several donors. Large depth notwithstanding, sorted-subset sequencing proved incomplete by rarefaction.

This chain connects TRBV10-2 to TRBJ2-4; D unclear. The sequence came from a young man in good health. Material for sequencing was naive CD8+ T cells sorted from blood. The CDR3 here is CASSESGYIQYF. The CDR3 DNA sequence: TGCGCCAGCAGTGAGTCGGGCTACATTCAGTACTTC.